This note documents a single T cell receptor (beta chain) sequence. The junction had 6 bases not matched to a gene; V was cut back by 5 bases and J by 3 bases. The CDR3 has 14 amino acids. The V gene's germline CDR1 is SGHDT and CDR2 YYEEEE. Synthetic TCR analog templates were spiked into all PCRs individually. Method: immunoSEQ multiplex PCR; TCRdb's copy keeps in-frame clones and lacks some. This sample has fewer than 130,000 clones, with approximately 85% found just once. This specimen comes from a study of PD-L1 blockade in urothelial cancer. The specimen comprised PBMCs, sampled around atezolizumab (anti-PD-L1) treatment. The chain is built from TRBV5-6 and TRBJ1-2; TRBD1 matches 8 bases. The TCR originated in a man aged 45-60 years with urothelial cancer. Written as DNA, the CDR3 is TGTGCCAGCAGGTTCACGACAGGGGACTATGGCTACACCTTC. Its protein is CASRFTTGDYGYTF.